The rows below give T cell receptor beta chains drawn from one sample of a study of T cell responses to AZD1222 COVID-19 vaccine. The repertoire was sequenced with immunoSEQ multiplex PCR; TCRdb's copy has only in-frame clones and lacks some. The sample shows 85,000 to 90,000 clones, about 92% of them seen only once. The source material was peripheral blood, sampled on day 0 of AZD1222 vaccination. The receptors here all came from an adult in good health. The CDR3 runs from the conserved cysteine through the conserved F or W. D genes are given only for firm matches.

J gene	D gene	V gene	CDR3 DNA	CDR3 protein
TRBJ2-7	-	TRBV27	TGTGCCAGCAGCCGAGGGGGAGACTCCTACGAGCAGTACTTC	CASSRGGDSYEQYF
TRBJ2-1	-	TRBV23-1	TGCGCCAGCAGTCAACCCCGTTTCATGAGAAGCTCCTACAATGAGCAGTTCTTC	CASSQPRFMRSSYNEQFF
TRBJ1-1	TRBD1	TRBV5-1	TGCGCCAGCAGCTACTACACCGGGACAGGGGGGCAAGCTTTCTTT	CASSYYTGTGGQAFF
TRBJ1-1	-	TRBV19	TGTGCCAGTAGTATAAGAGGAGTGAACACTGAAGCTTTCTTT	CASSIRGVNTEAFF
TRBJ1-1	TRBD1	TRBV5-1	TGCGCCAGCAGAGGGGGCGAAGGGACTGAAGCTTTCTTT	CASRGGEGTEAFF
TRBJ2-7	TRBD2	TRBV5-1	TGCGCCAGCAGCTTGCCTTTAGCGGGAGCGGAAGAGCAGTACTTC	CASSLPLAGAEEQYF
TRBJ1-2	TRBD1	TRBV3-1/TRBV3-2	TGTGCCAGCAGCCATGGGGACAGGCAGAATGGCTACACCTTC	CASSHGDRQNGYTF
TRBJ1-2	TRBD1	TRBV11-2	TGTGCCAGCAGCATCAGGGGGGTTTATGGCTACACCTTC	CASSIRGVYGYTF
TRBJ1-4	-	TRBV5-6	TGTGCCAGCAGCACCAAGGCGGGGGAGAACGAAAAACTGTTTTTT	CASSTKAGENEKLFF
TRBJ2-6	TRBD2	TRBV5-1	TGCGCCAGCAGCTTGGGCGGGGGATCAGGGGCCAACGTCCTGACTTTC	CASSLGGGSGANVLTF
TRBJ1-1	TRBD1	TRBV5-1	TGCGCCAGCAGCTTTTCAGGGGGTAACACTGAAGCTTTCTTT	CASSFSGGNTEAFF
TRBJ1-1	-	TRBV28	TGTGCCAGCAGTCTCGGACAGCTTGAAGCTTTCTTT	CASSLGQLEAFF
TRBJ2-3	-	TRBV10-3	TGTGCCATCAGCTGGACTTCTAGCACAGATACGCAGTATTTT	CAISWTSSTDTQYF
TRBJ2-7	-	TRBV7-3	TGTGCCAGCAGCCTAACCGGGAGCAACCACGAGCAGTACTTC	CASSLTGSNHEQYF
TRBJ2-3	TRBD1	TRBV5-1	TGCGCCAGCAGTACAGGGGACAGGGTCGACACAGATACGCAGTATTTT	CASSTGDRVDTDTQYF
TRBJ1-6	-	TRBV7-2	TGTGCCAGCAGCCCCCAGGGACCACCCTCACCCCTCCACTTT	CASSPQGPPSPLHF
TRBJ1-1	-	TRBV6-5	TGTGCCAGCAGTCTCGGACGGGGGTTGAACACTGAAGCTTTCTTT	CASSLGRGLNTEAFF
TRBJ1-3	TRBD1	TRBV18	TGTGCCAGCTCACCCTCCGGGACAGGGCCTACTAGCTCTGGAAACACCATATATTTT	CASSPSGTGPTSSGNTIYF
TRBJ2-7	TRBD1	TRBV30	TGTGCCTGGTCGGATACAGGGGGCGAGCAGTACTTC	CAWSDTGGEQYF
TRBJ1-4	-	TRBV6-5	TGTGCCAGCAAGGGTGAGGCCGGGGTAAATGAAAAACTGTTTTTT	CASKGEAGVNEKLFF
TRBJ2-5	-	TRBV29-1	TGCAGCGTCGACGGTTCCTCGGGGCAAGAGACCCAGTACTTC	CSVDGSSGQETQYF
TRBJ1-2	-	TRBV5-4	TGTGCCAGCAGCTCATCAGCTTACCCTGGCTACACCTTC	CASSSSAYPGYTF
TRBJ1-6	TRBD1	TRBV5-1	TGCGCCAGCAGCGAGTCACAGGGGGTGAATTCACCCCTCCACTTT	CASSESQGVNSPLHF
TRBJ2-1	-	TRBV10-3	TGTGCCATCAGTGACCCATTGCGCAGATCCGAGCAGTTCTTC	CAISDPLRRSEQFF
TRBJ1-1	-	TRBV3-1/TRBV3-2	TGTGCCAGCAGCCAAGGACAAAACACTGAAGCTTTCTTT	CASSQGQNTEAFF
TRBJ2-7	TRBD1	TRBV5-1	TGCGCCAGCAGGAGAGACACAGGGGACGAGCAGTACTTC	CASRRDTGDEQYF
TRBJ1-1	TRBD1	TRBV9	TGTGCCAGCAGCGCCCCGGGACAGGGCGGCACTGAAGCTTTCTTT	CASSAPGQGGTEAFF
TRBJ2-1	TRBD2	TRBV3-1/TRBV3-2	TGTGCCAGCAGCCAAGAGGGGAGGCTAGCGGGGTTGGGCGATGAGCAGTTCTTC	CASSQEGRLAGLGDEQFF